A single sample is the source of the 22 T cell receptor beta chains below, sequenced in a study of a mutant IDH1 vaccine in newly diagnosed glioma. These receptors' antigens are unknown. Measured with immunoSEQ multiplex PCR; TCRdb has only the in-frame clones, and not every one. This sample yields 110,000 or so clones, of which 85% to 90% are seen a single time; 0.55% to 0.7% belongs to the top ten. Time point given: week 11, during vaccination. Doses comprised 300 ug of mutant IDH1 20-mer peptide each, plus topical imiquimod. This sample comprised PBMCs, obtained from a glioma patient whose treatment included an IDH1 peptide vaccine. The receptors originated from a woman in her 50s with glioma.

The chain is built from TRBV28 and TRBJ2-5; possibly TRBD2 for D (5 bases). The V end lost 7 bases, the J end lost 1 base, and 13 bases lay between the germline ends. The germline CDR1 and CDR2 sequences are MDHEN and SYDVKM. The CDR3 has 14 residues. The CDR3 nucleotides are TGTGCCAGCATCTCGGGGAGCCCCCAAGAGACCCAGTACTTC. This codes for CASISGSPQETQYF.

The V gene is TRBV5-4, the J gene TRBJ2-1; 9 bases match TRBD2. Germline V gene lookup returns CDR1 SGHNT and CDR2 YYREEE (reference sequence). V shed 0 bases and J 7 bases; nucleotides not matched to a gene: 2. The CDR3 has 14 amino acids. CDR3 protein: CASSLALAGNEQFF. CDR3 coding DNA: TGTGCCAGCAGCTTGGCTCTAGCGGGGAATGAGCAGTTCTTC.

The chain uses TRBV9 and TRBJ2-2; D is ambiguous. The ends were cut back, 0 bases at V and 4 bases at J, with 10 bases in the middle. CDR3 length: 15 residues. In germline, CDR1 is SGDLS, CDR2 YYNGEE. The CDR3 sequence is CASSVGGSGTGELFF. The CDR3 region has the DNA TGTGCCAGCAGCGTAGGAGGAAGTGGCACCGGGGAGCTGTTTTTT.

In the case of this clone: One end of the junction does not line up with germline, which may come from a read error. This chain joins TRBV7-7 and TRBJ2-3, with D tentatively TRBD2 (6 bases). CDR1 is SSHAT and CDR2 is FNYEAQ in the germline V gene (reference sequence). The CDR3 length is 15 residues. CDR3 bases: TGTGCTAGCAGCTTAACCGGGAGAATGGGAGATACGCAGTATTTT. Its protein product is CASSLTGRMGDTQYF. Drawing the rest from reference TRBV7-7 and TRBJ2-3, the complete variable domain is GAGVSQSPRYKVTKRGQDVTLRCDPISSHATLYWYQQALGQGPEFLTYFNYEAQPDKSGLPSDRFSAERPEGSISTLTIQRTEQRDSAMYRCASSLTGRMGDTQYFGPGTRLTVL.

This chain connects TRBV6-5 to TRBJ2-1; the D gene is possibly TRBD1 (6 bases). Germline assignment: CDR1 MNHEY and CDR2 SVGAGI. This CDR3 has 15 amino acids. V lost 5 bases and J lost 10, with 21 bases in between. The CDR3 coding sequence is TGTGCCAGCAGTAATGGACAGCACCAGGTCGAGGAGCAGTTCTTC. This translates into CASSNGQHQVEEQFF.

The V gene is TRBV11-3, the J gene TRBJ1-2; 9 nucleotides agree with TRBD1. The trim removed 5 bases at V and 5 bases at J, leaving 9 bases unmatched. The germline V gene encodes CDR1 SGHNT and CDR2 YENEEA. The CDR3 totals 15 residues. For the CDR3, the DNA is TGTGCCAGCAGCCTGCTCCGGGACAGGGAGTATGGCTACACCTTC. Encoded protein: CASSLLRDREYGYTF.

The CDR3 protein is CASRGDRRSNTEAFF. The CDR3 DNA reads as TGTGCCAGCAGAGGCGATCGCAGGAGCAACACTGAAGCTTTCTTT. This rearrangement joins TRBV6-5 to TRBJ1-1; D is unresolved. V was pared by 6 bases and J by 2 bases, with 16 bases between. This CDR3 spans 15 amino acids. Germline CDR1 reads MNHEY; CDR2 reads SVGAGI.

The sample holds a few counts of this clone. V is TRBV2 and J is TRBJ1-5; the D gene is possibly TRBD1 (5 bases). This CDR3 contains 15 residues. Germline CDR1 SNHLY, CDR2 FYNNEI. Trimming stripped 6 bases from V and 5 bases from J, with 17 bases between. The CDR3 reads CASSSSGRAHQPQHF. DNA for the CDR3: TGTGCCAGCAGCTCTTCGGGACGGGCTCATCAGCCCCAGCATTTT.

This chain joins TRBV10-3 and TRBJ2-7, with TRBD2 matching over 8 bases. CDR1 is ENHRY, CDR2 SYGVKD, per germline. Losses at the gene ends were 5 bases for V and 6 bases for J; bases not matched to a gene: 9. The CDR3 sequence is 14 residues long. The CDR3 loop is CAISRTGSGGEQYF. CDR3 sequence (DNA): TGTGCCATCAGTAGAACAGGGAGCGGGGGCGAGCAGTACTTC.

The gene calls are TRBV7-2 and TRBJ2-1; no clear D gene. Per the germline V gene, CDR1 is SGHTA and CDR2 is FQGNSA. V was pared by 3 bases and J by 8 bases, with 11 bases between. The CDR3 spans 13 residues. The chain's CDR3 is CASSFRAVDEQFF. Written as DNA, the CDR3 is TGTGCCAGCAGCTTTAGAGCAGTTGATGAGCAGTTCTTC.

As to this clone: The sample contains more than one DNA sequence encoding this CDR3. The chain couples TRBV6-5 to TRBJ1-1; D gene unclear. Trimming took 5 bases from V and 1 from J, leaving 8 bases between them. Per germline, CDR1 MNHEY and CDR2 SVGAGI. There are 13 residues in the CDR3. The CDR3 loop reads CASSPRGNTEAFF. CDR3 DNA sequence: TGTGCCAGCAGTCCCCGAGGGAACACTGAAGCTTTCTTT.

This chain uses TRBV11-3 with TRBJ2-3, with 10 bases that match TRBD1. V was pared by 2 bases and J by 5 bases, with 4 bases of the junction left unmatched. The CDR3 is 15 residues long. In germline, CDR1 is SGHNT, CDR2 YENEEA. The chain's CDR3 is CASSLWGQGKDTQYF. CDR3 DNA: TGTGCCAGCAGCTTATGGGGACAGGGGAAAGATACGCAGTATTTT. Full variable domain (outside the CDR3, taken from reference TRBV11-3 and TRBJ2-3): EAGVVQSPRYKIIEKKQPVAFWCNPISGHNTLYWYLQNLGQGPELLIRYENEEAVDDSQLPKDRFSAERLKGVDSTLKIQPAELGDSAVYLCASSLWGQGKDTQYFGPGTRLTVL.

CDR3 bases: TGTGCCAGCAGCTTGGCTGGACAGAGCTCCTACAATGAGCAGTTCTTC. Its translation: CASSLAGQSSYNEQFF. V gene TRBV5-6 combines with J gene TRBJ2-1, with D perhaps TRBD1 (6 bases). The CDR3 has 16 amino acids. Trimming took off 0 bases at V and 0 bases at J, with 10 bases between the two ends. Germline V gene data show CDR1 as SGHDT and CDR2 as YYEEEE. Combining the CDR3 with reference TRBV5-6 and TRBJ2-1 gives the whole variable domain DAGVTQSPTHLIKTRGQQVTLRCSPKSGHDTVSWYQQALGQGPQFIFQYYEEEERQRGNFPDRFSGHQFPNYSSELNVNALLLGDSALYLCASSLAGQSSYNEQFFGPGTRLTVL.

The gene calls are TRBV12-5 and TRBJ2-2; D may be TRBD1 (6 bases). CDR3 length: 16 amino acids. Trimming removed 2 bases at V and 3 bases at J, with 13 bases between. The germline V gene has CDR1 LGHNT and CDR2 FRNRAP. The CDR3 protein is CASGLLPTGYTGELFF. The CDR3 DNA sequence: TGTGCTAGTGGTTTGCTTCCGACAGGTTACACCGGGGAGCTGTTTTTT.

This clone was detected a few times. This chain connects TRBV5-5 to TRBJ2-7; TRBD1 aligns across 7 bases. This CDR3 contains 14 residues. Germline assignment: CDR1 SGHKS and CDR2 YYEKEE (reference sequence). The ends lost 4 bases at V and 0 bases at J; junction bases unmatched: 4. Here the CDR3 DNA reads TGTGCCAGCAGCCGCGGACAGGTCTCCTACGAGCAGTACTTC. Its translation: CASSRGQVSYEQYF.

This clone has just one count. The CDR3 reads CASSARQPGSGNTIYF. Here the CDR3 DNA reads TGTGCCAGCAGTGCCCGACAGCCAGGCAGTGGAAACACCATATATTTT. This chain joins TRBV6-1 and TRBJ1-3; D is perhaps TRBD1 (5 bases). The CDR3 has 16 amino acids. The ends were cut back, 4 bases at V and 3 bases at J, with 16 bases in the middle. CDR1 and CDR2 (germline): MNHNS, SASEGT.

The chain links TRBV19 to TRBJ2-1; D gene uncertain. Deletions cut 3 bases from V and 0 bases from J, with 9 bases between. Per the germline V gene, CDR1 is LNHDA and CDR2 is SQIVND (reference sequence). The CDR3 has 15 residues. The CDR3 bases are TGTGCCAGTAGTATGTGGGGAAGCTCCTACAATGAGCAGTTCTTC. Its translation: CASSMWGSSYNEQFF.

V gene TRBV7-2 combines with J gene TRBJ2-5, with 10 bases aligning to TRBD2. This CDR3 has 15 amino acids. CDR1 is SGHTA, CDR2 FQGNSA, per germline. The junction had 1 base not matched to a gene; V was cut back by 1 base and J by 2 bases. The CDR3 coding sequence is TGTGCCAGCAGCTTAGGAGCGGGAGGGCAAGAGACCCAGTACTTC. It is translated as CASSLGAGGQETQYF.

V gene TRBV7-9 combines with J gene TRBJ2-1, with a possible D match to TRBD1 (6 bases). The ends were cut back, 4 bases at V and 0 bases at J, with 19 bases in the middle. Germline CDR1 and CDR2: SEHNR and FQNEAQ (reference sequence). CDR3 length: 18 residues. CDR3 sequence reads: CASSSDTMRGSSYNEQFF. For the CDR3, the DNA is TGTGCCAGCAGCTCCGACACTATGAGGGGGAGCTCCTACAATGAGCAGTTCTTC.

The rearrangement uses TRBV27 and TRBJ2-1; a possible D gene is TRBD1 (6 bases). The V and J ends lost 8 bases and 8 bases respectively, with 16 bases between them. The germline V gene encodes CDR1 MNHEY and CDR2 SMNVEV (reference sequence). The CDR3 covers 13 residues. The CDR3 protein is CASADSPGDEQFF. DNA of the CDR3: TGTGCCAGCGCGGACAGCCCCGGGGATGAGCAGTTCTTC.

This clone was seen a few times. The chain employs TRBV5-1 and TRBJ2-5; 13 bases match TRBD2. Germline CDR1 is SGHRS and CDR2 is YFSETQ. There are 15 residues in the CDR3. The ends lost 0 bases at V and 4 bases at J; junction bases unmatched: 0. For the CDR3, the DNA is TGCGCCAGCAGCTTGGGACTAGCGGGAGGAGAGACCCAGTACTTC. Its translation: CASSLGLAGGETQYF.

DNA for the CDR3: TGTGCCAGCAGCGTAAATGTAGCGGGGGGGCAAGATACGCAGTATTTT. This sequence encodes CASSVNVAGGQDTQYF. V is TRBV9 and J is TRBJ2-3; TRBD2 aligns across 11 bases. The germline gives CDR1 SGDLS, CDR2 YYNGEE. The CDR3 has 16 amino acids. After removal of 1 base from V and 5 bases from J, the junction contained 6 bases not matched to a gene. Full variable domain (rest looked up from reference TRBV9 and TRBJ2-3): DSGVTQTPKHLITATGQRVTLRCSPRSGDLSVYWYQQSLDQGLQFLIQYYNGEERAKGNILERFSAQQFPDLHSELNLSSLELGDSALYFCASSVNVAGGQDTQYFGPGTRLTVL.